Shown below are 25 T cell receptor beta chains from a single sample sequenced in a study of shared T cell receptors in the human thymus (dated by TCRdb to the early 2020s). Preparation of the library involved the immunoSEQ multiplex PCR assay. TCRdb carries this immuneACCESS record with in-frame sequences only. Its versions omit some clonotypes, under half of them owing to an unresolved V gene in the studies checked, with the rest unexplained. The sample data list approximately 730,000 clones, and roughly 88% of these were observed just once. The ten largest account for about 0.0098% of the sample. Separately, the same data were catalogued under a study of human thymus T cells.

The sequencing sample was made of thymocytes. These receptors originate from a girl in the first two years of life with a congenital heart defect. Donor details come from another sample of the same person, matched by shared clones.

The CDR3 nucleotides read TGCGCCAGCAGCAACCTTCCTAGCGGGGCTACCCCCACAGATACGCAGTATTTT. Amino acid sequence: CASSNLPSGATPTDTQYF. This sequence joins TRBV4-1 and TRBJ2-3; TRBD2 aligns across 9 bases. CDR1 is MGHRA, CDR2 YSYEKL, per germline. After removal of 5 bases from V and 2 bases from J, the junction contained 14 bases not matched to a gene. This CDR3 region has 18 residues.

CDR3 region: CATSPGWETEAFF. The CDR3 DNA follows: TGTGCCACCAGCCCCGGGTGGGAGACTGAAGCTTTCTTT. The chain employs TRBV15 and TRBJ1-1; no firm D call. V gave up 5 bases and J gave up 5 bases, with 12 bases separating them. Germline V gene sequence: CDR1 LNHNV, CDR2 YYDKDF (reference sequence). There are 13 residues in the CDR3.

The V gene is TRBV27, the J gene TRBJ2-5, with 8 bases identical to TRBD2. Germline CDR1 and CDR2: MNHEY and SMNVEV (reference sequence). J gave up 0 bases and V 4 bases, and 10 bases lay outside the gene matches. There are 17 residues in the CDR3. The CDR3 DNA reads as TGTGCCAGCAGTTCCCAACTAGCGGAGGATTACCAAGAGACCCAGTACTTC. Amino acids: CASSSQLAEDYQETQYF.

The chain carries TRBV7-2 and TRBJ2-7; 8 bases line up with TRBD2. Germline trimming cut 4 bases from V and 3 bases from J; bases unmatched to any gene: 11. The CDR3 runs 16 residues. Germline CDR1 SGHTA, CDR2 FQGNSA. The CDR3 region is CASSSSRGGPNYEQYF. In nucleotides, the CDR3 is TGTGCCAGCAGCTCTAGCCGGGGGGGACCTAACTACGAGCAGTACTTC.

The J gene is TRBJ2-1, the V gene TRBV5-4; 8 bases map to TRBD1. Germline V lookup: CDR1 SGHNT, CDR2 YYREEE (reference sequence). Trimming cost V 5 bases and J 10 bases; bases outside gene matches: 14. This CDR3 is 15 amino acids long. The CDR3 DNA is TGTGCCAGCAGTAGTGATGGACAGGGAAACACAGAGCAGTTCTTC. Encoded protein: CASSSDGQGNTEQFF.

V gene TRBV28 combines with J gene TRBJ1-5; no firm D call. From germline, CDR1 is MDHEN and CDR2 SYDVKM. Trimming took off 6 bases at V and 6 bases at J, with 21 bases between the two ends. The CDR3 contains 16 residues. DNA of the CDR3: TGTGCCAGCAGCGACGGCCGGGAAGCCCCCCGTCAGCCCCAGCATTTT. Translated, it gives CASSDGREAPRQPQHF.

This sequence joins TRBV7-2 and TRBJ2-2; maybe TRBD2 (6 bases). The CDR3 sequence is 15 residues long. Germline CDR1 is SGHTA and CDR2 is FQGNSA. With 5 bases removed from V and 6 bases from J, the gap between germline ends came to 16 bases. The CDR3 DNA reads TGTGCCAGCAGCGCCGTGAGCGGGTATCCCGGGGAGCTGTTTTTT. Translating gives CASSAVSGYPGELFF. Variable domain in full (rest from reference TRBV7-2 and TRBJ2-2): GAGVSQSPSNKVTEKGKDVELRCDPISGHTALYWYRQSLGQGLEFLIYFQGNSAPDKSGLPSDRFSAERTGGSVSTLTIQRTQQEDSAVYLCASSAVSGYPGELFFGEGSRLTVL.

The chain couples TRBV28 to TRBJ2-7; 8 bases are a match to TRBD1. V was pared by 5 bases and J by 3 bases, with 3 bases of the junction left unmatched. CDR1 and CDR2 (germline): MDHEN, SYDVKM. This CDR3 region has 13 residues. Here the CDR3 reads CASSPGGDYEQYF. The DNA for the CDR3 is TGTGCCAGCAGTCCAGGGGGCGACTACGAGCAGTACTTC.

This chain connects TRBV6-1 to TRBJ1-2, with 7 bases fitting TRBD1. Germline trimming cut 3 bases from V and 7 bases from J; bases unmatched to any gene: 8. This CDR3 contains 14 residues. Per germline, CDR1 MNHNS and CDR2 SASEGT. CDR3 sequence: CASSDVGAGGGYTF. The CDR3 bases are TGTGCCAGCAGTGACGTTGGGGCAGGGGGTGGCTACACCTTC.

The chain links TRBV6-5 to TRBJ2-7; TRBD1 matches at 8 bases. This CDR3 comprises 15 residues. V lost 6 bases to trimming and J lost 2 bases; unmatched junction nucleotides: 9. In germline, CDR1 is MNHEY, CDR2 SVGAGI. DNA of the CDR3: TGTGCCAGCAGCCCCGACAGGGGAGTGCCCTACGAGCAGTACTTC. It codes for CASSPDRGVPYEQYF.

This chain joins TRBV4-1 and TRBJ2-7, with D unresolved. The CDR3 sequence is 12 residues long. Trimming took 4 bases from V and 5 from J, leaving 9 bases between them. The germline CDR1 and CDR2 sequences are MGHRA and YSYEKL. CDR3 amino acids: CASSRRVDEQYF. The CDR3 coding sequence is TGCGCCAGCAGCCGCCGAGTGGACGAGCAGTACTTC.

This chain joins TRBV6-1 and TRBJ2-1, with D maybe TRBD2 (5 bases). The length of the CDR3 is 16 residues. Germline assignment: CDR1 MNHNS and CDR2 SASEGT. Deletions cut 3 bases from V and 0 bases from J, with 12 bases between. Here the CDR3 reads CASSEPASSSYNEQFF. The CDR3, as DNA: TGTGCCAGCAGTGAGCCCGCTAGCAGCTCCTACAATGAGCAGTTCTTC.

The rearrangement uses TRBV9 and TRBJ1-2; 9 positions agree with TRBD1. V was clipped by 3 bases and J by 6 bases; unmatched bases: 12. There are 16 residues in the CDR3. Germline CDR1 is SGDLS and CDR2 is YYNGEE. The CDR3 sequence is CASSAGTGRISDGYTF. In DNA form, the CDR3 reads TGTGCCAGCAGCGCCGGGACAGGGAGGATTTCGGATGGCTACACCTTC.

J is TRBJ2-3 and V is TRBV2; possibly TRBD2 for D (7 bases). Trimming removed 6 bases at V and 4 bases at J, with 20 bases between. CDR3 length: 16 residues. Germline CDR1 and CDR2: SNHLY and FYNNEI. Written as DNA, the CDR3 is TGTGCCAGCAGGGAACTGGGGGGGGGACACGCAGATACGCAGTATTTT. Its protein is CASRELGGGHADTQYF.

CDR3 sequence (DNA): TGTGCCAGCAGTCCGATACGCCGACTAGCGGGGGGGCGGTACCCCCAAGAGACCCAGTACTTC. Protein: CASSPIRRLAGGRYPQETQYF. V gene TRBV27 combines with J gene TRBJ2-5, with 14 bases lining up with TRBD2. This CDR3 is built from 21 residues. Per germline, CDR1 MNHEY and CDR2 SMNVEV (reference sequence). The ends lost 5 bases at V and 1 base at J; junction bases unmatched: 18.

V gene TRBV5-5 combines with J gene TRBJ1-6; 9 nucleotides align to TRBD1. Looked up from germline, CDR1 is SGHKS and CDR2 is YYEKEE (reference sequence). The J segment lost 6 bases and the V segment lost 2 bases, leaving 9 bases of the junction unmatched. CDR3 length: 17 residues. CDR3 amino acids: CASSFGTGPTSNSPLHF. DNA of the CDR3: TGTGCCAGCAGCTTCGGGACAGGGCCGACCTCTAATTCACCCCTCCACTTT.

This sequence joins TRBV4-1 and TRBJ1-1; possible D gene TRBD1, 5 bases. The CDR3 extends over 14 amino acids. V lost 5 bases, J lost 4 bases, and 14 bases lay in between. Looked up from germline, CDR1 is MGHRA and CDR2 is YSYEKL. CDR3 sequence reads: CASSVSGWGTEAFF. In nucleotides, the CDR3 is TGCGCCAGCAGCGTCTCAGGGTGGGGCACTGAAGCTTTCTTT.

This chain connects TRBV7-9 to TRBJ2-5, with 8 nucleotides matching TRBD1. This CDR3 contains 12 residues. With V trimmed by 6 bases and J by 7 bases, 4 bases remained unmatched. Germline CDR1 is SEHNR and CDR2 is FQNEAQ (reference sequence). CDR3 loop: CASRPDRGTQYF. The CDR3 nucleotides read TGTGCCAGCAGACCCGACAGGGGGACCCAGTACTTC. The full variable domain, its missing parts supplied by reference TRBV7-9 and TRBJ2-5, is DTGVSQNPRHKITKRGQNVTFRCDPISEHNRLYWYRQTLGQGPEFLTYFQNEAQLEKSRLLSDRFSAERPKGSFSTLEIQRTEQGDSAMYLCASRPDRGTQYFGPGTRLLVL.

The sample holds a few counts of this clone. The chain uses TRBV4-1 and TRBJ1-1; TRBD1 matches 7 bases. V trimming: 0 bases; J trimming: 1 base; junction bases outside the gene matches: 5. The CDR3 has 16 residues. The germline gives CDR1 MGHRA, CDR2 YSYEKL. CDR3 in amino acids: CASSQEGQGGNTEAFF. The CDR3 DNA follows: TGCGCCAGCAGCCAAGAGGGTCAGGGGGGGAACACTGAAGCTTTCTTT.

V usage is TRBV9 and J usage is TRBJ2-7; 8 bases fit TRBD2. This CDR3 is built from 15 residues. J gave up 5 bases and V 4 bases, and 11 bases lay outside the gene matches. Germline CDR1 and CDR2: SGDLS and YYNGEE. The CDR3 coding sequence is TGTGCCAGCAGCCCCCGGGAGGGCCCAATTCACGAGCAGTACTTC. Residues: CASSPREGPIHEQYF.

For the CDR3, the DNA is TGTGCCAGCAGCCCTGGTCGCGGGGGGAGGAACACTGAAGCTTTCTTT. It is translated as CASSPGRGGRNTEAFF. This rearrangement joins TRBV5-6 to TRBJ1-1, with a weak D call TRBD1 (5 bases). The V end lost 4 bases, the J end lost 1 base, and 17 bases lay between the germline ends. The CDR3 covers 16 residues. The V gene's germline CDR1 is SGHDT and CDR2 YYEEEE. Drawing the rest from reference TRBV5-6 and TRBJ1-1, the complete variable domain is DAGVTQSPTHLIKTRGQQVTLRCSPKSGHDTVSWYQQALGQGPQFIFQYYEEEERQRGNFPDRFSGHQFPNYSSELNVNALLLGDSALYLCASSPGRGGRNTEAFFGQGTRLTVV.

The chain uses TRBV7-8 and TRBJ1-2; 7 bases align to TRBD1. The CDR3 totals 16 residues. The J segment lost 6 bases and the V segment lost 3 bases, leaving 13 bases of the junction unmatched. CDR1 and CDR2 (germline): SGHVS, FQNEAQ. The CDR3 DNA reads as TGTGCCAGCAGCTTTTCTTCGTCGACAGGGATGGATGGCTACACCTTC. Its protein is CASSFSSSTGMDGYTF. Full variable domain (missing parts from reference TRBV7-8 and TRBJ1-2): GAGVSQSPRYKVAKRGQDVALRCDPISGHVSLFWYQQALGQGPEFLTYFQNEAQLDKSGLPSDRFFAERPEGSVSTLKIQRTQQEDSAVYLCASSFSSSTGMDGYTFGSGTRLTVV.

The chain is built from TRBV2 and TRBJ1-5, with a tentative D call TRBD1 (5 bases). Germline assignment: CDR1 SNHLY and CDR2 FYNNEI. Trimming took 6 bases from V and 0 from J, leaving 27 bases between them. CDR3 size: 20 residues. In nucleotides, the CDR3 is TGTGCCAGCAGCCTAACCGAGACAGTCTTTAGGCCATATAGCAATCAGCCCCAGCATTTT. It encodes CASSLTETVFRPYSNQPQHF.

The chain couples TRBV4-3 to TRBJ2-5; 10 bases are shared with TRBD1. In germline, CDR1 is LGHNA, CDR2 YSLEER. The CDR3 loop spans 17 amino acids. Trimming at V came to 4 bases and at J to 5 bases, leaving 13 bases not matched to a gene. In DNA, the CDR3 is TGCGCCAGCAGCCCAAAGACAGGGGGCGTAGTTAGGGAGACCCAGTACTTC. It is translated as CASSPKTGGVVRETQYF.

The chain has TRBV18 and TRBJ2-3, with D maybe TRBD1 (5 bases). V shed 3 bases and J shed 4 bases, with 14 bases lying between them. Germline V lookup: CDR1 KGHSH, CDR2 LQKENI. This CDR3 comprises 15 residues. The CDR3 sequence: CASSPVQDISDTQYF. CDR3 nucleotide sequence: TGTGCCAGCTCACCTGTACAGGATATATCAGATACGCAGTATTTT. The full variable domain, rest sourced from reference TRBV18 and TRBJ2-3, is NAGVMQNPRHLVRRRGQEARLRCSPMKGHSHVYWYRQLPEEGLKFMVYLQKENIIDESGMPKERFSAEFPKEGPSILRIQQVVRGDSAAYFCASSPVQDISDTQYFGPGTRLTVL.